These 2 T cell receptor beta chains were all obtained from the same sample, sequenced in a study of control samples from healthy donors and cancer patients. This table comes from immunoSEQ multiplex PCR, and its TCRdb copy is limited to in-frame clones, with some not included. The sample records about 120,000 clones, 90% to 95% being singletons. Sequencing was performed on blood. Receptors were obtained from a woman between 18 and 29 years old in good health.

The chain is built from TRBV27 and TRBJ2-3; 9 bases line up with TRBD1. Germline CDR1 reads MNHEY; CDR2 reads SMNVEV (reference sequence). This CDR3 has 17 amino acids. Unmatched junction bases numbered 8, after V lost 0 bases and J lost 4 bases. CDR3 amino acids: CASSLSYRDRESDTQYF. The CDR3 DNA sequence: TGTGCCAGCAGTTTATCGTACCGGGACAGGGAGTCAGATACGCAGTATTTT.

The chain couples TRBV6-5 to TRBJ2-4; D ambiguous. Trimming stripped 8 bases from V and 0 bases from J, with 8 bases between. The CDR3 runs to 13 residues. The germline CDR1 and CDR2 sequences are MNHEY and SVGAGI. In DNA form, the CDR3 reads TGTGCCAGCCGAAGAACAGCCAAAAACATTCAGTACTTC. Its translation is CASRRTAKNIQYF.